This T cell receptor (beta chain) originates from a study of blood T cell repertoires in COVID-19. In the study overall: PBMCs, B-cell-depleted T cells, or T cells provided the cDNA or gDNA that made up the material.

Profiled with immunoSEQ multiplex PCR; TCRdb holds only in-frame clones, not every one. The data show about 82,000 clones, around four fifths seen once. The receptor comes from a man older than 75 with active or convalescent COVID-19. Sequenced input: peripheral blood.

The CDR3 bases are TGTGCCAGCAGTTTTCATTCAGGGAATACAGATACGCAGTATTTT. It yields the protein CASSFHSGNTDTQYF. The chain uses TRBV28 and TRBJ2-3; TRBD1 is a possible D gene (5 bases). Germline-derived CDR1 and CDR2 are MDHEN and SYDVKM. CDR3 length: 15 amino acids. V gave up 3 bases and J gave up 3 bases, with 13 bases separating them.